Listed below are T cell receptor beta chains from one sample, sequenced in a study of PD-1 blockade in mismatch repair-deficient tumors. Some clones are missing from TCRdb's copy, which holds only in-frame ones; the method was immunoSEQ multiplex PCR. The table includes some 27,000 clones, roughly 83% detected once. Here the sequenced sample was PBMCs, taken before pembrolizumab treatment. These TCRs come from an adult with mismatch repair-deficient cancer. The CDR3 runs from the conserved cysteine through the conserved F or W. A D gene is named only where the DNA matches it firmly. The size entry is marked missing in some rows and otherwise reads once, few, many or a size class.

TRBV9,TRBJ2-7,.,TRBD2,TGTGCCAGCAGCGTAGGTCGTCTAGCGGGTTCCTACGAGCAGTACTTC,CASSVGRLAGSYEQYF
TRBV7-8,TRBJ2-7,few,.,TGTGCCAGCAGCTTAGTCCCCCTCGGGGGCGAGCAGTACTTC,CASSLVPLGGEQYF
TRBV9,TRBJ1-2,.,TRBD1,TGTGCCAGCAGTGCCACCCGGCAGGGGGCGGAAAATGGCTACACCTTC,CASSATRQGAENGYTF
TRBV19,TRBJ1-2,.,TRBD1,TGTGCCAGTAGGCTTAGACAGGGCTCTGGCTACACCTTC,CASRLRQGSGYTF
TRBV7-3,TRBJ2-1,.,.,TGTGCCAGCAGCCAAATGGCCCGGGATGAGCAGTTCTTC,CASSQMARDEQFF
TRBV9,TRBJ2-3,.,TRBD1,TGTGCCAGCAGCGTAACGTGGACAGGGTCCCCGTATTTT,CASSVTWTGSPYF
TRBV7-9,TRBJ2-3,.,TRBD1,TGTGCCAGCACCCTAGCCGGGACAGGGACAGATACGCAGTATTTT,CASTLAGTGTDTQYF
TRBV5-1,TRBJ2-5,.,.,TGCGCCAGCAGCTTGGGCCTTCCAGAAACCCAGTACTTC,CASSLGLPETQYF
TRBV6-5,TRBJ2-7,.,TRBD1,TGTGCCAGCAGTCGGACAGGTCTTTTCGAGCAGTACTTC,CASSRTGLFEQYF
TRBV28,TRBJ1-2,.,.,TGTGCCAGCAGTTTTTCCGGTGGTGGCTATGGCTACACCTTC,CASSFSGGGYGYTF
TRBV19,TRBJ2-1,.,.,TGTGCCAGTAGTCCTCGCCTGACAGCTTCGGCCTACAATGAGCAGTTCTTC,CASSPRLTASAYNEQFF
TRBV5-6,TRBJ2-1,.,.,TGTGCCAGCAGCGGCTGGGAGGAGGGAACCTACAATGAGCAGTTCTTC,CASSGWEEGTYNEQFF
TRBV6-5,TRBJ1-6,few,.,TGTGCCAGCAGTTACTCTTCGGGGTCCTCTTCACCCCTCCACTTT,CASSYSSGSSSPLHF
TRBV13,TRBJ2-1,.,TRBD2,TGTGCCAGCAGCTTAAGGGCCAGCGGGAGTGCGAATGAGCAGTTCTTC,CASSLRASGSANEQFF
TRBV27,TRBJ2-7,few,.,TGTGCCAGCAGGGACTCAGCGAGTGCAATCTACGAGCAGTACTTC,CASRDSASAIYEQYF
TRBV7-9,TRBJ2-3,.,.,TGTGCCAGCAGCTTAGGGACAGAGCTTGTCACAGATACGCAGTATTTT,CASSLGTELVTDTQYF
TRBV18,TRBJ1-2,.,.,TGTGCCAGCTCACCGACAGGAGATTATGGCTACACCTTC,CASSPTGDYGYTF
TRBV9,TRBJ1-6,few,.,TGTGCCAGCAGCGACGGGACATCCAATTCCCCCCTCCACTTT,CASSDGTSNSPLHF
TRBV15,TRBJ2-1,.,TRBD2,TGTGCCACCAGCAGAGTAGGAACTAGCGGGAGGAGCTCCTACAATGAGCAGTTCTTC,CATSRVGTSGRSSYNEQFF
TRBV29-1,TRBJ1-2,.,.,TGCAGCGTGGACATGAACTCTGGCTACACCTTC,CSVDMNSGYTF
TRBV28,TRBJ2-7,.,TRBD2,TGTGCCAGCAGTGCCCAACTAGCGGGGGTTTACGAGCAGTACTTC,CASSAQLAGVYEQYF
TRBV4-1,TRBJ1-2,once,.,TGCGCCAGCAGCCAAGCTCGAGAAACGAACAGGCGCTACTATGGCTACACCTTC,CASSQARETNRRYYGYTF
TRBV30,TRBJ2-7,.,.,TGTGCCTGGAGTGACGGGGGTTCGGCATACGAGCAGTACTTC,CAWSDGGSAYEQYF
TRBV7-3,TRBJ2-3,.,TRBD2,TGTGCCAGCAGCTTGGCCGGGACTAGCGGGGGCACAGATACGCAGTATTTT,CASSLAGTSGGTDTQYF
TRBV25-1,TRBJ2-7,.,TRBD2,TGTGCCAGCAGTGAATATCGGTGGGAGGGACACGAGCAGTACTTC,CASSEYRWEGHEQYF
TRBV6-5,TRBJ2-2,.,.,TGTGCCAGCAGTTACTCGAGGTACACCGGGGAGCTGTTTTTT,CASSYSRYTGELFF
TRBV27,TRBJ2-1,.,.,TGTGCCAGCATCCCTCTTGCCACAGGTGAGCAGTTCTTC,CASIPLATGEQFF
TRBV29-1,TRBJ2-7,few,TRBD2,TGCAGCGTCCTAGTAGCGGGAGATAACGAGCAGTACTTC,CSVLVAGDNEQYF
TRBV18,TRBJ2-3,.,.,TGTGCCAGCTCACCAGGGGGCGCAAGGACAGATACGCAGTATTTT,CASSPGGARTDTQYF
TRBV5-1,TRBJ1-1,.,TRBD1,TGCGCCAGCAGCGGGACAGGGATCACTGAAGCTTTCTTT,CASSGTGITEAFF
TRBV7-8,TRBJ1-2,.,.,TGTGCCAGCAGCCTAAGAGGATATGGCTACACCTTC,CASSLRGYGYTF
TRBV7-6,TRBJ2-1,.,TRBD2,TGTGCCAGCAGCTCTACCCTAGCGGGATCCTACAATGAGCAGTTCTTC,CASSSTLAGSYNEQFF
TRBV7-9,TRBJ2-7,.,.,TGTGCCAGCAGCTTAGCTAGCCTCGAGCAGTACTTC,CASSLASLEQYF
TRBV4-1,TRBJ1-4,.,.,TGCGCCAGCAGCCAAGTGTCCACTCGAGCGGGTGAAAAACTGTTTTTT,CASSQVSTRAGEKLFF
TRBV5-6,TRBJ2-7,.,.,TGTGCCAGCAGCTTGGGGGCCAGGGGAAACGAGCAGTACTTC,CASSLGARGNEQYF
TRBV25-1,TRBJ2-1,.,TRBD2,TGTGCCAGCAGCCCTAGCGGGAGCGTCCATGAGCAGTTCTTC,CASSPSGSVHEQFF
TRBV7-3,TRBJ2-7,.,TRBD1,TGTGCCAGCAGCCCCCTGGGACAGGGGTCCTACGAGCAGTACTTC,CASSPLGQGSYEQYF
TRBV2,TRBJ2-3,.,TRBD2,TGTGCCAGCAGCGATCTCAGACTAGCGGGAGGCTCAAGCACAGATACGCAGTATTTT,CASSDLRLAGGSSTDTQYF
TRBV13,TRBJ2-1,once,TRBD2,TGTGCCAGCAACCGGGGCGGGAGGACTTACAATGAGCAGTTCTTC,CASNRGGRTYNEQFF
TRBV19,TRBJ2-6,.,.,TGTGCCAGTAGGGACAGAAGCTCTGGGGCCAACGTCCTGACTTTC,CASRDRSSGANVLTF